The entry that follows covers one T cell receptor (beta chain) sequence. Antigen specificity is unknown. The read comes to an end 3 residues before the CDR3 does, leaving the germline J gene to fill in the end. Caucasian heritage predominated among both patients and controls. Germline V gene lookup returns CDR1 LNHDA and CDR2 SQIVND (reference sequence). CDR3 size: 13 residues. Only in-frame clones appear in the TCRdb table, and some are missing; sequencing was by immunoSEQ multiplex PCR. Altogether 25,000 to 35,000 clones were found in the sample, and no singletons occur. This sample is drawn from a study of T cell clonality in common variable immunodeficiency. Study outcomes and limitations: In common variable immunodeficiency, TCR beta chains reportedly carried fewer deletions and N-nucleotide insertions. CVID patient heterogeneity limited repertoire-clinical complication correlations. Shared TCRbeta clones were fewer between CVID subjects than controls.

Sequenced input: peripheral blood mononuclear cells. This clonotype was sampled from a human donor with common variable immunodeficiency. This chain connects TRBV19 to TRBJ1-2; D not certain. CDR3 loop: CASSVRSDKGYTF. The part of the CDR3 DNA that was read is TGTGCCAGTAGTGTCCGCTCCGACAAGGGC.